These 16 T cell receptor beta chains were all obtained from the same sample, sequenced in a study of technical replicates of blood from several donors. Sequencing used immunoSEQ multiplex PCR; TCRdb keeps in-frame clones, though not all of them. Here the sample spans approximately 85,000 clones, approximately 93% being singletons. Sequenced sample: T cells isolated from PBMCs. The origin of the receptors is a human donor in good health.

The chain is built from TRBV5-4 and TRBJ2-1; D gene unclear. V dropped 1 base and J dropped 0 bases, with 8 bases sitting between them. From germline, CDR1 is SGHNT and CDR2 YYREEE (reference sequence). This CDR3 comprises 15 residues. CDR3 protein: CASSLLRSSYNEQFF. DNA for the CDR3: TGTGCCAGCAGCTTGTTAAGGAGCTCCTACAATGAGCAGTTCTTC. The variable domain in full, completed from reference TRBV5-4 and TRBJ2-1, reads ETGVTQSPTHLIKTRGQQVTLRCSSQSGHNTVSWYQQALGQGPQFIFQYYREEENGRGNFPPRFSGLQFPNYSSELNVNALELDDSALYLCASSLLRSSYNEQFFGPGTRLTVL.

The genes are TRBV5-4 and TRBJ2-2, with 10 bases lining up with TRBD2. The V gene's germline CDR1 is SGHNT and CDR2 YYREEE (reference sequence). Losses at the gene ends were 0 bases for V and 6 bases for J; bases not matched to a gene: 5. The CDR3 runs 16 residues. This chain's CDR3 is CASSLDGSGRAGELFF. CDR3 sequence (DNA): TGTGCCAGCAGCTTGGACGGAAGCGGGAGGGCCGGGGAGCTGTTTTTT.

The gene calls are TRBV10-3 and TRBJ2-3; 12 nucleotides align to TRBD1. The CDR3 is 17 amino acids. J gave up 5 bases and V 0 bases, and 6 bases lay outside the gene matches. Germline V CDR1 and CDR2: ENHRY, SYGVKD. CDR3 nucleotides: TGTGCCATCAGTGAGTCGAAGGGACAGGGGGCGCGAGATACGCAGTATTTT. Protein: CAISESKGQGARDTQYF.

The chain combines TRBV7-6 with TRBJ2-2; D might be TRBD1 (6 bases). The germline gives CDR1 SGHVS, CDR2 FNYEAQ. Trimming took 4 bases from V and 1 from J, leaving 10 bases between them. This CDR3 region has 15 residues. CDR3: CASSYMTGNTGELFF. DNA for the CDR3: TGTGCCAGCAGCTACATGACAGGGAACACCGGGGAGCTGTTTTTT. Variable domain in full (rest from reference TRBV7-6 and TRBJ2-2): GAGVSQSPRYKVTKRGQDVALRCDPISGHVSLYWYRQALGQGPEFLTYFNYEAQQDKSGLPNDRFSAERPEGSISTLTIQRTEQRDSAMYRCASSYMTGNTGELFFGEGSRLTVL.

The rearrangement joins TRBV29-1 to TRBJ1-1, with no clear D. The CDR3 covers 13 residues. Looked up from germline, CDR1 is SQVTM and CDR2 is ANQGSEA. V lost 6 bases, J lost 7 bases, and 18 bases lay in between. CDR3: CSVRFRSDSEAFF. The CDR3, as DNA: TGCAGCGTGCGGTTTCGGAGCGATAGTGAAGCTTTCTTT. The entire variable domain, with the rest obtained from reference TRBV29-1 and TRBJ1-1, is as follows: SAVISQKPSRDICQRGTSLTIQCQVDSQVTMMFWYRQQPGQSLTLIATANQGSEATYESGFVIDKFPISRPNLTFSTLTVSNMSPEDSSIYLCSVRFRSDSEAFFGQGTRLTVV.

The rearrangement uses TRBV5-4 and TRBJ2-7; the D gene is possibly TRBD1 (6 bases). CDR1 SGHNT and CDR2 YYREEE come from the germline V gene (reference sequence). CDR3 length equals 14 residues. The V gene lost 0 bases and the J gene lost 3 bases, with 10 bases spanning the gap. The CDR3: CASSLVQGSYEQYF. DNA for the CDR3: TGTGCCAGCAGCTTGGTGCAGGGGAGCTACGAGCAGTACTTC.

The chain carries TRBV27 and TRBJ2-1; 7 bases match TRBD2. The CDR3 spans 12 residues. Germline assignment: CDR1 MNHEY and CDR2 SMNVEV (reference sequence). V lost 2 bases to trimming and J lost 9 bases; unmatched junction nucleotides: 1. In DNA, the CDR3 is TGTGCCAGCAGTTTAACGGGAGGTGAGCAGTTCTTC. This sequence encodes CASSLTGGEQFF.

This chain's CDR3 is CASSWGDRVHEQYF. The CDR3 DNA sequence: TGTGCCAGCAGTTGGGGGGACAGGGTGCACGAGCAGTACTTC. The chain joins TRBV28 to TRBJ2-7, with 9 bases identical to TRBD1. This CDR3 region has 14 residues. V lost 4 bases to trimming and J lost 5 bases; unmatched junction nucleotides: 6. Germline values: CDR1 MDHEN, CDR2 SYDVKM. Supplemented by reference TRBV28 and TRBJ2-7, the full variable domain reads DVKVTQSSRYLVKRTGEKVFLECVQDMDHENMFWYRQDPGLGLRLIYFSYDVKMKEKGDIPEGYSVSREKKERFSLILESASTNQTSMYLCASSWGDRVHEQYFGPGTRLTVT.

The chain's CDR3 is CASSQGRAIYGYTF. The CDR3 DNA reads TGTGCCAGCAGCCAAGGCAGGGCAATCTATGGCTACACCTTC. The rearrangement uses TRBV14 and TRBJ1-2; TRBD1 is a possible D gene (5 bases). The CDR3 consists of 14 residues. Trimming pared 1 base from V and 4 bases from J, leaving 10 bases between. CDR1 is SGHDN and CDR2 is FVKESK in the germline V gene.

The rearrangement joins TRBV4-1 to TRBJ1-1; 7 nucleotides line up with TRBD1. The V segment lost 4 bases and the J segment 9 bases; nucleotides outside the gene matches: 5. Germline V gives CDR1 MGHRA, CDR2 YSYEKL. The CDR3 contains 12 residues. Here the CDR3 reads CASSLGTAQAFF. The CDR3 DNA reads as TGCGCCAGCAGCCTCGGGACAGCTCAAGCTTTCTTT.

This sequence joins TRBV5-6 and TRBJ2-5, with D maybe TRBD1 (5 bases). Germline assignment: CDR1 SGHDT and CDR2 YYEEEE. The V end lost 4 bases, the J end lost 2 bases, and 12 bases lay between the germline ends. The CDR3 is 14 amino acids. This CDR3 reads CASSPVDRQETQYF. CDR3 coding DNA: TGTGCCAGCAGCCCGGTCGACAGACAAGAGACCCAGTACTTC.

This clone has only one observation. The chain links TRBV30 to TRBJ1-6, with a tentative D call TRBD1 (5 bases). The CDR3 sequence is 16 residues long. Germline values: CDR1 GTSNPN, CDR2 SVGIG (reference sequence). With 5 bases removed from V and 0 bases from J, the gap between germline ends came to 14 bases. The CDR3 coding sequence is TGTGCCTGGCGCCTGGGGGGAAGCTCCTATAATTCACCCCTCCACTTT. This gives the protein CAWRLGGSSYNSPLHF.

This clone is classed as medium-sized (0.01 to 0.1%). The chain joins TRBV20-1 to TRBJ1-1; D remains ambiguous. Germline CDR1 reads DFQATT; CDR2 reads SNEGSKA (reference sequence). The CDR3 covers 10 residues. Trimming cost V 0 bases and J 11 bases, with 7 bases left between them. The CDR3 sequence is CSAREERAFF. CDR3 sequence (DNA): TGCAGTGCTAGAGAGGAGAGGGCTTTCTTT.

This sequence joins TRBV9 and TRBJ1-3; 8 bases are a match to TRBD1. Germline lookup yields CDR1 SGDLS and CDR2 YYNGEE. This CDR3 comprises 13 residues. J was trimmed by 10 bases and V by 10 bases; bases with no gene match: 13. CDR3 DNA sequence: TGTGCCGGCGGACAGGGCCCTGGCTCGACCATATATTTT. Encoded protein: CAGGQGPGSTIYF. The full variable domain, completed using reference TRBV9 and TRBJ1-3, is DSGVTQTPKHLITATGQRVTLRCSPRSGDLSVYWYQQSLDQGLQFLIQYYNGEERAKGNILERFSAQQFPDLHSELNLSSLELGDSALYFCAGGQGPGSTIYFGEGSWLTVV.

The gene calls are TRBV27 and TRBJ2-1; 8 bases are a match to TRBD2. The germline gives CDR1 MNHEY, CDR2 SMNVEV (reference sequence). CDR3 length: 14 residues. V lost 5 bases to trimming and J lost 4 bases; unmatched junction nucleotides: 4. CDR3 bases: TGTGCCAGCAGTGGAACTAGCGGTTACAATGAGCAGTTCTTC. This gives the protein CASSGTSGYNEQFF.

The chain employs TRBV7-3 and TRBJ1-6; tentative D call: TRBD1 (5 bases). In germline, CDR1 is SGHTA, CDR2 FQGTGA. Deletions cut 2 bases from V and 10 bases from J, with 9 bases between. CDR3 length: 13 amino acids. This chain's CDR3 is CASSLDRKSPLHF. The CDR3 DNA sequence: TGTGCCAGCAGCTTAGACAGAAAGTCACCCCTCCACTTT.